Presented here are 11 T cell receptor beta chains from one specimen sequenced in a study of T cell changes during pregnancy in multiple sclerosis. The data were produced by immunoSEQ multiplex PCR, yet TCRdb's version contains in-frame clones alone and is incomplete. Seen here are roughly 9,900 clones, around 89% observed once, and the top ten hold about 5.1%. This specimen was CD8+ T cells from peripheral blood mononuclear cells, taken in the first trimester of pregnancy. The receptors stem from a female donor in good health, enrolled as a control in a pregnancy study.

Here the CDR3 DNA reads TGTGCCAGCAGCTTAGGGGACAGCCTATTCACAGATACGCAGTATTTT. Its protein is CASSLGDSLFTDTQYF. The chain employs TRBV13 and TRBJ2-3; maybe TRBD1 (6 bases). The germline CDR1 and CDR2 sequences are PRHDT and FYEKMQ (reference sequence). CDR3 length: 16 amino acids. The V end lost 0 bases, the J end lost 2 bases, and 12 bases lay between the germline ends.

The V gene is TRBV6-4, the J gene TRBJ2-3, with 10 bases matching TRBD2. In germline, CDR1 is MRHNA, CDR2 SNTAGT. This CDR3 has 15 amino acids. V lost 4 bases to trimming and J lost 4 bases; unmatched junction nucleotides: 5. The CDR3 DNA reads TGTGCCAGCAGTGCCAGCGGGGGGGGCGCAGATACGCAGTATTTT. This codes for CASSASGGGADTQYF.

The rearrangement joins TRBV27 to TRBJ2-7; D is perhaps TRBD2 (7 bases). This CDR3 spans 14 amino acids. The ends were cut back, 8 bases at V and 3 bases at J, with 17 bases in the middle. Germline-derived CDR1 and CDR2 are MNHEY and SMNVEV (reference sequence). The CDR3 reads CASRPGGPYYEQYF. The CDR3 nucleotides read TGTGCCAGCCGACCCGGGGGGCCCTACTACGAGCAGTACTTC.

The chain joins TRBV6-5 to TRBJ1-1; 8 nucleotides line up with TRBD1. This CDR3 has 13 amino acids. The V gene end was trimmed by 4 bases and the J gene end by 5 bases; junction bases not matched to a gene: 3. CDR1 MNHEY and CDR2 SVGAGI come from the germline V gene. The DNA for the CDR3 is TGTGCCAGCAGTTTCAGGGGGCGGACTGAAGCTTTCTTT. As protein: CASSFRGRTEAFF.

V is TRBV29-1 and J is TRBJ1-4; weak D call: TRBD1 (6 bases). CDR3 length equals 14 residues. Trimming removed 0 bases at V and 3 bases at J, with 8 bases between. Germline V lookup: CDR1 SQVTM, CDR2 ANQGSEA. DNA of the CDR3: TGCAGCGTTGAAGAAAAGGGGGCTAATGAAAAACTGTTTTTT. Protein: CSVEEKGANEKLFF.

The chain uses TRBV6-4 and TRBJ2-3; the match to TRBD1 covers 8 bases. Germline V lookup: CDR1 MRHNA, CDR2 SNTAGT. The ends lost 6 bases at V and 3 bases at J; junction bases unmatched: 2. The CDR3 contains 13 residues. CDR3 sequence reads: CASRQGETDTQYF. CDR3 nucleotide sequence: TGTGCCAGCAGACAGGGGGAAACAGATACGCAGTATTTT.

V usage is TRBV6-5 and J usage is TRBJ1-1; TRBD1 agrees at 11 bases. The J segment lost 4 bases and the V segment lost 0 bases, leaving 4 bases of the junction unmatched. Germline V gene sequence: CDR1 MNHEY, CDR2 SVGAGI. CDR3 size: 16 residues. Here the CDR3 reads CASSYSVGTGGTEAFF. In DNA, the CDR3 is TGTGCCAGCAGTTACTCGGTCGGGACAGGGGGCACTGAAGCTTTCTTT.

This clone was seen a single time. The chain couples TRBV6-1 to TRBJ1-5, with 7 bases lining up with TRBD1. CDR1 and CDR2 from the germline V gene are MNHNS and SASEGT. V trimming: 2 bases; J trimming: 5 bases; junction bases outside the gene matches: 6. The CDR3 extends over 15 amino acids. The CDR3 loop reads CASSERQGLYQPQHF. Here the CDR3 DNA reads TGTGCCAGCAGTGAACGACAGGGTTTGTATCAGCCCCAGCATTTT.

CDR3 DNA: TGTGCCTGGACCCCGGGTGGCACCGGGGAGCTGTTTTTT. It is translated as CAWTPGGTGELFF. The genes are TRBV30 and TRBJ2-2, with unresolved D. Germline assignment: CDR1 GTSNPN and CDR2 SVGIG (reference sequence). This CDR3 has 13 amino acids. V lost 4 bases to trimming and J lost 4 bases, with 10 bases between them.

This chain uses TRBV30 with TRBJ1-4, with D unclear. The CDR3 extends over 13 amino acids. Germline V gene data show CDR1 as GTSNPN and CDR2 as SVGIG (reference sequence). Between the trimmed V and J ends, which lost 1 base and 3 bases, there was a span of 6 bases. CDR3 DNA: TGTGCCTGGAGTGACGCGGCTAATGAAAAACTGTTTTTT. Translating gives CAWSDAANEKLFF.

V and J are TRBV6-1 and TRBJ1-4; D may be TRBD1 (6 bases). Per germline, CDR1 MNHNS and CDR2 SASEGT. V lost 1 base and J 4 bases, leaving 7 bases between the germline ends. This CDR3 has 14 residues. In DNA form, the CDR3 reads TGTGCCAGCAGTGAAGGAGGGGGTAATGAAAAACTGTTTTTT. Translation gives CASSEGGGNEKLFF.